The 13 T cell receptor beta chains in this list originate from one sample, sequenced in a study of cytomegalovirus exposure and HLA in healthy donors. This table comes from immunoSEQ multiplex PCR, and its TCRdb copy is limited to in-frame clones, with some not included. The sample has tens of thousands of clones; about 89% are singletons. Sample: PBMCs. The receptors stem from a young man in good health and CMV-seronegative.

This chain uses TRBV11-2 with TRBJ2-7; D possibly corresponds to TRBD2 (6 bases). The length of the CDR3 is 15 residues. CDR1 and CDR2 from the germline V gene are SGHAT and FQNNGV. V lost 5 bases to trimming and J lost 6 bases, with 20 bases between them. The CDR3 DNA follows: TGTGCCAGCAGCCCCCGGAGACTAGAGCCCTCCGAGCAGTACTTC. Protein: CASSPRRLEPSEQYF.

The rearrangement uses TRBV10-3 and TRBJ2-2; 8 bases align to TRBD1. Germline V lookup: CDR1 ENHRY, CDR2 SYGVKD. The CDR3 has 14 residues. The junction had 2 bases not matched to a gene; V was cut back by 2 bases and J by 6 bases. The chain's CDR3 is CAISEQTGAGELFF. The CDR3 bases are TGTGCCATCAGTGAGCAGACAGGGGCCGGGGAGCTGTTTTTT.

The chain links TRBV9 to TRBJ1-1; the D gene is possibly TRBD1 (5 bases). This CDR3 has 14 amino acids. Deletions cut 2 bases from V and 4 bases from J, with 12 bases between. Per germline, CDR1 SGDLS and CDR2 YYNGEE. Here the CDR3 DNA reads TGTGCCAGCAGCGTCAGGGATAGGGGCACTGAAGCTTTCTTT. This sequence encodes CASSVRDRGTEAFF. The whole variable domain, filled in from reference TRBV9 and TRBJ1-1, reads DSGVTQTPKHLITATGQRVTLRCSPRSGDLSVYWYQQSLDQGLQFLIQYYNGEERAKGNILERFSAQQFPDLHSELNLSSLELGDSALYFCASSVRDRGTEAFFGQGTRLTVV.

The V and J genes are TRBV5-6 and TRBJ2-5; 9 nucleotides agree with TRBD2. J lost 2 bases, V lost 3 bases, and 2 bases had no gene match. The CDR3 length is 14 residues. CDR1 SGHDT and CDR2 YYEEEE come from the germline V gene. The CDR3 protein is CASSSGLAQETQYF. In DNA form, the CDR3 reads TGTGCCAGCAGCTCGGGACTAGCTCAAGAGACCCAGTACTTC.

The sample holds a few counts of this clone. The genes are TRBV7-6 and TRBJ2-1; the match to TRBD1 covers 7 bases. The V and J ends lost 1 base and 3 bases, in that order; junction bases with no gene match: 9. The CDR3 is made up of 17 amino acids. From germline, CDR1 is SGHVS and CDR2 FNYEAQ. The CDR3 DNA follows: TGTGCCAGCAGCTTAGTTGTAGGGACAGATCTCTACAATGAGCAGTTCTTC. It specifies CASSLVVGTDLYNEQFF. The whole variable domain, filled in from reference TRBV7-6 and TRBJ2-1, reads GAGVSQSPRYKVTKRGQDVALRCDPISGHVSLYWYRQALGQGPEFLTYFNYEAQQDKSGLPNDRFSAERPEGSISTLTIQRTEQRDSAMYRCASSLVVGTDLYNEQFFGPGTRLTVL.

This chain connects TRBV5-6 to TRBJ1-5; D is unclear. V lost 3 bases and J lost 0, with 7 bases in between. The CDR3 length is 14 residues. CDR1 is SGHDT, CDR2 YYEEEE, per germline. The CDR3 sequence is CASSYGNSNQPQHF. The CDR3 bases are TGTGCCAGCAGCTACGGGAATAGCAATCAGCCCCAGCATTTT.

The V call is TRBV11-3, the J call TRBJ2-2; 10 bases map to TRBD1. Germline CDR1 is SGHNT and CDR2 is YENEEA. J lost 6 bases, V lost 3 bases, and 7 bases had no gene match. The CDR3 consists of 16 residues. The CDR3 protein is CASSFVPGQGSGELFF. In DNA form, the CDR3 reads TGTGCCAGCAGCTTCGTTCCGGGACAGGGGTCCGGGGAGCTGTTTTTT.

The J gene is TRBJ2-1, the V gene TRBV19, with 9 bases fitting TRBD2. The germline gives CDR1 LNHDA, CDR2 SQIVND (reference sequence). After removal of 5 bases from V and 7 bases from J, the junction contained 9 bases not matched to a gene. The CDR3 sequence is 15 residues long. CDR3 sequence reads: CASSPSGLAQNEQFF. In DNA, the CDR3 is TGTGCCAGTAGTCCATCGGGACTAGCACAGAATGAGCAGTTCTTC.

This clone was recorded a few times. This chain joins TRBV21-1 and TRBJ1-2; the table's D call TRBD1 went unverified against the DNA. TRBV21-1 is tagged as a pseudogene. This CDR3 region has 14 residues. The CDR3 sequence is CASSKSDRGFGYTF. The DNA of the CDR3 is TGTGCCAGCAGCAAATCGGACAGGGGATTCGGCTACACCTTC.

The CDR3 DNA sequence: TGTGCCAGCAGCGCGACTGCCGGGACAGGGGGGGGCTACACCTTC. Its translation is CASSATAGTGGGYTF. The chain recombines TRBV7-3 with TRBJ1-2, with 11 bases that match TRBD1. Germline V gene lookup returns CDR1 SGHTA and CDR2 FQGTGA. The CDR3 spans 15 residues. After removal of 5 bases from V and 8 bases from J, the junction contained 10 bases not matched to a gene.

The chain links TRBV2 to TRBJ2-2; 8 nucleotides line up with TRBD2. Germline-derived CDR1 and CDR2 are SNHLY and FYNNEI. J was trimmed by 7 bases and V by 7 bases; bases with no gene match: 11. The CDR3 loop spans 15 amino acids. For the CDR3, the DNA is TGTGCCAGCAACCCGTCCGGGACTAGAAACGGGGAGCTGTTTTTT. Encoded protein: CASNPSGTRNGELFF.

The chain recombines TRBV30 with TRBJ2-7; 7 nucleotides line up with TRBD2. Trimming at V came to 8 bases and at J to 3 bases, leaving 4 bases not matched to a gene. Germline CDR1 reads GTSNPN; CDR2 reads SVGIG (reference sequence). The CDR3 contains 11 residues. CDR3 amino acids: CAGGVLYEQYF. In nucleotides, the CDR3 is TGTGCCGGGGGGGTTCTCTACGAGCAGTACTTC. Full variable domain (outside the CDR3, taken from reference TRBV30 and TRBJ2-7): SQTIHQWPATLVQPVGSPLSLECTVEGTSNPNLYWYRQAAGRGLQLLFYSVGIGQISSEVPQNLSASRPQDRQFILSSKKLLLSDSGFYLCAGGVLYEQYFGPGTRLTVT.

This clone was observed a single time. The chain is built from TRBV7-2 and TRBJ1-2, with D possibly matching TRBD1 (5 bases). Per germline, CDR1 SGHTA and CDR2 FQGNSA. V dropped 1 base and J dropped 11 bases, with 11 bases sitting between them. CDR3 length equals 12 residues. CDR3: CASSLVQGTYTF. The DNA for the CDR3 is TGTGCCAGCAGCTTAGTTCAGGGAACGTACACCTTC.